This T cell receptor beta chain was observed in a study of cytomegalovirus exposure and HLA in healthy donors. With respect to this clone: The antigen is unknown.

Whole-study results and caveats: Sequence variants that were highly shared formed a cluster that was likely a sequencing artifact.

Primers for the PCR totalled 60 Vbeta and 13 Jbeta. Measured with immunoSEQ multiplex PCR; TCRdb has only the in-frame clones, and not every one. The table records 75,000 to 100,000 clones, about 77% of them present only once. This clonotype was obtained from a man aged 40-50 years in good health and CMV-seronegative. The sequencing sample was made of PBMCs.

The DNA of the CDR3 is TGTGCCAGCAGCGTGACTAGGAGAGCCTACGAGCAGTACTTC. Protein product: CASSVTRRAYEQYF. The rearrangement uses TRBV13 and TRBJ2-7, with a tentative D call TRBD2 (6 bases). V lost 5 bases to trimming and J lost 2 bases, with 13 bases between them. Germline V gives CDR1 PRHDT, CDR2 FYEKMQ (reference sequence). The CDR3 is 14 amino acids.